This entry lists 17 T cell receptor beta chains sequenced from one sample in a study of T cell repertoires in cytomegalovirus infection. TCRdb called the reads again in MiXCR, with one record for every CDR3 protein. Found here are about 460,000 distinct CDR3 sequences, about 11% of them singletons; the top ten hold roughly 10%. The source material was PBMCs. The receptors derive from a human donor in good health (CMV status not recorded). Some clones in this sample may be carry-over from other donors' samples.

The rearrangement uses TRBV14 and TRBJ2-7; D might be TRBD1 (8 bases). V gave up 5 bases and J gave up 2 bases, with 16 bases separating them. The CDR3 is 15 residues long. CDR1 is SGHDN, CDR2 FVKESK, per germline. This CDR3 reads CASSNLQGGTYEQYF. DNA of the CDR3: TGTGCCAGCAGCAACCTACAGGGGGGGACCTACGAGCAGTACTTC.

This clonotype was observed a handful of times. This chain connects TRBV2 to TRBJ2-7, with 7 bases lining up with TRBD1. Unmatched junction bases numbered 2, after V lost 6 bases and J lost 9 bases. Germline V gives CDR1 SNHLY, CDR2 FYNNEI. There are 10 residues in the CDR3. The CDR3 region is CASRAGGQYF. The CDR3 DNA follows: TGTGCCAGCAGGGCAGGGGGGCAGTACTTC.

The chain employs TRBV19 and TRBJ1-5; the D is unclear. Germline CDR1 reads LNHDA; CDR2 reads SQIVND (reference sequence). The V end lost 11 bases, the J end lost 5 bases, and 16 bases lay between the germline ends. The CDR3 loop spans 13 amino acids. CDR3 loop: CAVNVGPYQPQHF. The DNA of the CDR3 is TGTGCCGTTAATGTCGGTCCCTATCAGCCCCAGCATTTT.

This clonotype appeared many times. V gene TRBV7-6 combines with J gene TRBJ1-1; a possible D gene is TRBD1 (6 bases). Germline CDR1 and CDR2: SGHVS and FNYEAQ. Deletions cut 1 base from V and 5 bases from J, with 14 bases between. This CDR3 is built from 15 residues. This chain's CDR3 is CASSLDLKGGTEAFF. In DNA, the CDR3 is TGTGCCAGCAGCTTAGATTTGAAGGGGGGGACTGAAGCTTTCTTT.

This clonotype was seen a handful of times. This chain connects TRBV29-1 to TRBJ2-6; unclear D gene. Germline CDR1 and CDR2: SQVTM and ANQGSEA. V shed 4 bases and J shed 1 base, with 2 bases lying between them. The CDR3 sequence is 12 residues long. The CDR3 here is CSVVSGANVLTF. CDR3 in DNA: TGCAGCGTTGTTTCTGGGGCCAACGTCCTGACTTTC.

In its sample, this clonotype was seen many times. V usage is TRBV19 and J usage is TRBJ1-1; D gene ambiguous. The CDR3 has 12 residues. V lost 1 base to trimming and J lost 7 bases, with 7 bases between them. Per germline, CDR1 LNHDA and CDR2 SQIVND (reference sequence). The CDR3 DNA follows: TGTGCCAGTAGTATAGCGACAAATGAAGCTTTCTTT. Protein sequence: CASSIATNEAFF.

This chain links TRBV27 with TRBJ1-2; D ambiguous. Germline CDR1 is MNHEY and CDR2 is SMNVEV (reference sequence). The CDR3 covers 16 residues. V was clipped by 6 bases and J by 8 bases, with 25 bases between them. CDR3 nucleotides: TGTGCCAGCAGACCTCCCCCCCAGTTTGGGCCCAGCGGCTACACCTTC. The encoded protein is CASRPPPQFGPSGYTF.

The table lists this clonotype with a few counts. The J gene is TRBJ2-5, the V gene TRBV5-1; D uncertain. V was cut by 6 bases and J by 2 bases, with 11 bases left in between. This CDR3 has 13 residues. Germline CDR1 is SGHRS and CDR2 is YFSETQ. The CDR3 DNA follows: TGCGCCAGCACCCCCGCTGAACAAGAGACCCAGTACTTC. Translating gives CASTPAEQETQYF.

In DNA form, the CDR3 reads TGTGCCAGCAGCTTAGGTGGAGGGTTCACTGAAGCTTTCTTT. Protein: CASSLGGGFTEAFF. The V call is TRBV11-2, the J call TRBJ1-1; D is unresolved. Germline V gives CDR1 SGHAT, CDR2 FQNNGV. CDR3 length: 14 amino acids. The V gene lost 1 base and the J gene lost 4 bases, with 10 bases spanning the gap. The whole variable domain, filled in from reference TRBV11-2 and TRBJ1-1, reads EAGVAQSPRYKIIEKRQSVAFWCNPISGHATLYWYQQILGQGPKLLIQFQNNGVVDDSQLPKDRFSAERLKGVDSTLKIQPAKLEDSAVYLCASSLGGGFTEAFFGQGTRLTVV.

V usage is TRBV20-1 and J usage is TRBJ2-2, with 9 bases that match TRBD2. After removal of 1 base from V and 1 base from J, the junction contained 10 bases not matched to a gene. The CDR3 has 18 amino acids. CDR1 and CDR2 (germline): DFQATT, SNEGSKA (reference sequence). CDR3 sequence: CSARASSGDFLNTGELFF. CDR3 bases: TGCAGTGCTAGAGCATCTAGCGGGGACTTTTTGAACACCGGGGAGCTGTTTTTT.

This clonotype appeared many times. The chain couples TRBV5-4 to TRBJ2-2; no reliable D call. The germline CDR1 and CDR2 sequences are SGHNT and YYREEE (reference sequence). This CDR3 has 13 residues. Trimming removed 4 bases from V and 7 bases from J, with 11 bases in between. CDR3 DNA sequence: TGTGCCAGCAGCCCCAACCAGCTCGGGGAGCTGTTTTTT. Amino acid sequence: CASSPNQLGELFF.

A few counts support this clonotype. The chain combines TRBV7-9 with TRBJ2-7; a possible D gene is TRBD2 (6 bases). In germline, CDR1 is SEHNR, CDR2 FQNEAQ (reference sequence). The ends were cut back, 8 bases at V and 5 bases at J, with 19 bases in the middle. The CDR3 extends over 14 amino acids. The CDR3 DNA reads TGTGCCAGCGTCCGGGACTCCACTAGCCACGAGCAGTACTTC. Protein: CASVRDSTSHEQYF.

This clonotype was observed at least ten times. The chain employs TRBV12-3 or TRBV12-4 and TRBJ1-3; no firm D call. This CDR3 has 14 amino acids. V shed 1 base and J shed 0 bases, with 4 bases lying between them. The CDR3 sequence is CASSLGFSGNTIYF. DNA for the CDR3: TGTGCCAGCAGTTTAGGGTTCTCTGGAAACACCATATATTTT.

This clonotype came up many times. The V and J genes are TRBV6-2 or TRBV6-3 and TRBJ2-7; D is perhaps TRBD1 or TRBD2 (5 bases each). Trimming took 7 bases from V and 2 from J, leaving 12 bases between them. CDR3 length: 13 residues. Germline V gene lookup returns CDR1 MNHEY and CDR2 SVGEGT. The CDR3 coding sequence is TGTGCCAGCACTAGAGGGGATACCTACGAGCAGTACTTC. It specifies CASTRGDTYEQYF.

The J gene is TRBJ1-5, the V gene TRBV23-1; D is ambiguous. TRBV23-1 is placed among ORFs of uncertain function. The CDR3 runs to 16 residues. Deletions cut 6 bases from V and 8 bases from J, with 23 bases between. The CDR3 coding sequence is TGCGCCAGCAGCCTCGTGGCTCTTCCCCGCATGGAGCCCCAGCATTTT. Protein sequence: CASSLVALPRMEPQHF.

V gene TRBV6-8 combines with J gene TRBJ1-2; 9 nucleotides line up with TRBD1. V lost 6 bases, J lost 5 bases, and 7 bases stayed unmatched. Germline V gene lookup returns CDR1 MNHGY and CDR2 SAAAGT. The CDR3 covers 14 residues. This CDR3 is CASRSGTGWYGYTF. Written as DNA, the CDR3 is TGTGCCAGCAGGTCCGGGACAGGGTGGTATGGCTACACCTTC.

In regard to this clonotype: A read error is possible here, since a much larger clone lies one base away. The chain is built from TRBV10-2 and TRBJ2-7; 7 nucleotides match TRBD1. The CDR3 loop spans 15 amino acids. With V trimmed by 0 bases and J by 6 bases, 8 bases remained unmatched. Germline CDR1 reads WSHSY; CDR2 reads SAAADI. The CDR3 region has the DNA TGCGCCAGCAGTGAGTCTCCTCGACAGGGCTTCGAGCAGTACTTC. Translated: CASSESPRQGFEQYF.